This entry lists 25 T cell receptor beta chains sequenced from one sample in a study of vaccination and CD4 T cells after COVID-19. CD4+ T cells that had been cultured provided DNA sequenced with the Oncomine TCR Beta short-read assay. TCRdb passed the PCR reads through MiXCR, listing each CDR3 protein once. The table includes tens of thousands of distinct CDR3 sequences, less than 45% detected once. These receptors are not linked to any known antigen. Time point defined: late sampling 161 to 241 days after vaccination in a few convalescent patients. Treatment defined: roughly 11-day PBMC culture with coronavirus spike peptide pools or control peptides (ViraFEST assay). The specimen comprised CD4+ T cells from blood, cultured in vitro, sampled about 7 months after SARS-CoV-2 vaccination. The receptors come from a human donor who had recovered from COVID-19.

This clonotype has just a few counts. The V call is TRBV7-9, the J call TRBJ2-7; D gene uncertain. The V gene lost 8 bases and the J gene lost 0 bases, with 11 bases spanning the gap. This CDR3 spans 13 amino acids. CDR1 SEHNR and CDR2 FQNEAQ come from the germline V gene (reference sequence). CDR3 in amino acids: CASAGPPSYEQYF. For the CDR3, the DNA is TGTGCCAGCGCCGGGCCCCCCTCCTACGAGCAGTACTTC.

This clonotype occurred a few times. J is TRBJ2-5 and V is TRBV2; possibly TRBD2 for D (5 bases). This CDR3 has 10 amino acids. Trimming cost V 6 bases and J 7 bases, with 6 bases left between them. Germline lookup yields CDR1 SNHLY and CDR2 FYNNEI. The DNA of the CDR3 is TGTGCCAGCAGCCGGGGGACCCAGTACTTC. This encodes CASSRGTQYF.

The rearrangement uses TRBV6-7 and TRBJ2-1, with TRBD2 matching 9 bases. TRBV6-7 is sorted into the ORF group, with uncertain function. This CDR3 spans 15 amino acids. The V gene end was trimmed by 8 bases and the J gene end by 5 bases; junction bases not matched to a gene: 10. The CDR3 region is CASRSGRREDNEQFF. CDR3 DNA: TGTGCCAGCCGTAGCGGGAGAAGGGAGGACAATGAGCAGTTCTTC.

The chain is built from TRBV5-1 and TRBJ2-7; D may be TRBD1 (6 bases). The CDR3 totals 13 residues. Germline V CDR1 and CDR2: SGHRS, YFSETQ. Trimming took off 0 bases at V and 4 bases at J, with 8 bases between the two ends. CDR3 protein: CASSLDRAYEQYF. The CDR3 DNA reads TGCGCCAGCAGCTTGGACAGGGCTTACGAGCAGTACTTC.

This clonotype has only a few counts. The chain joins TRBV20-1 to TRBJ1-6; TRBD1 matches at 8 bases. The CDR3 contains 15 residues. V shed 5 bases, J shed 8 bases, and the junction held 11 bases outside the gene matches. The V gene's germline CDR1 is DFQATT and CDR2 SNEGSKA (reference sequence). The CDR3 spells CSASTPGTGDSPLHF. In DNA, the CDR3 is TGCAGTGCTTCCACCCCGGGGACAGGCGATTCACCCCTCCACTTT.

The CDR3 reads CASSFGQGVQETQYF. CDR3 DNA: TGTGCCAGCAGCTTCGGACAGGGGGTCCAAGAGACCCAGTACTTC. The gene calls are TRBV7-2 and TRBJ2-5, with TRBD1 matching 10 bases. The CDR3 runs 15 residues. V was pared by 3 bases and J by 1 base, with 2 bases of the junction left unmatched. CDR1 and CDR2 from the germline V gene are SGHTA and FQGNSA.

This clonotype was seen more than once but under ten times. The V call is TRBV7-2, the J call TRBJ2-7; D ambiguous. The CDR3 spans 14 residues. Trimming cost V 3 bases and J 1 base, with 10 bases left between them. CDR1 and CDR2 (germline): SGHTA, FQGNSA. In nucleotides, the CDR3 is TGTGCCAGCAGCTTGTCCCGTGATTCCTACGAGCAGTACTTC. This gives the protein CASSLSRDSYEQYF.

The chain is built from TRBV7-9 and TRBJ2-2; 11 bases agree with TRBD2. CDR1 and CDR2 from the germline V gene are SEHNR and FQNEAQ (reference sequence). This CDR3 is built from 19 residues. Trimming took 1 base from V and 5 from J; bases not matched to a gene: 12. CDR3 sequence reads: CASSLVPISGRARTGELFF. The CDR3 DNA is TGTGCCAGCAGCTTAGTTCCTATTAGCGGGAGGGCCAGGACCGGGGAGCTGTTTTTT.

Only a few counts were recorded for this clonotype. The genes are TRBV7-9 and TRBJ2-1, with TRBD2 matching 8 bases. Trimming took 3 bases from V and 9 from J; bases not matched to a gene: 10. The CDR3 runs 15 residues. In germline, CDR1 is SEHNR, CDR2 FQNEAQ (reference sequence). CDR3 sequence (DNA): TGTGCCAGCAGCTTTGTGGCGGGAGGCTCCTTTGAGCAGTTCTTC. Translating gives CASSFVAGGSFEQFF.

This clonotype was detected a few times. This sequence joins TRBV19 and TRBJ2-5, with TRBD1 matching over 7 bases. The germline V gene has CDR1 LNHDA and CDR2 SQIVND (reference sequence). There are 14 residues in the CDR3. J was trimmed by 2 bases and V by 5 bases; bases with no gene match: 5. In DNA, the CDR3 is TGTGCCAGTAGTCCTAGACAGGGACAAGAGACCCAGTACTTC. Residues: CASSPRQGQETQYF.

The genes are TRBV20-1 and TRBJ1-5; 11 positions agree with TRBD1. The V and J ends lost 5 bases and 5 bases, in that order; junction bases with no gene match: 5. The CDR3 extends over 14 amino acids. Germline CDR1 reads DFQATT; CDR2 reads SNEGSKA (reference sequence). The CDR3 loop is CSAPGQGDYQPQHF. The CDR3 nucleotides read TGCAGTGCTCCGGGACAGGGGGACTATCAGCCCCAGCATTTT.

The chain carries TRBV7-2 and TRBJ2-6, with D unresolved. Trimming took off 1 base at V and 0 bases at J, with 13 bases between the two ends. CDR3 length: 18 amino acids. Germline-derived CDR1 and CDR2 are SGHTA and FQGNSA. CDR3 nucleotide sequence: TGTGCCAGCAGCTTAGGAGTGGCCACCATCTCTGGGGCCAACGTCCTGACTTTC. It specifies CASSLGVATISGANVLTF.

The J gene is TRBJ2-1, the V gene TRBV20-1; TRBD1 agrees at 10 bases. The CDR3 spans 14 residues. CDR1 and CDR2 from the germline V gene are DFQATT and SNEGSKA (reference sequence). J lost 6 bases, V lost 5 bases, and 7 bases had no gene match. CDR3 residues: CSALRDRGINEQFF. The CDR3, as DNA: TGCAGTGCTCTCCGGGACAGGGGCATCAATGAGCAGTTCTTC.

The table lists this clonotype with a few counts. The V gene is TRBV20-1, the J gene TRBJ1-6, with D perhaps matching TRBD1 (6 bases). Deletions cut 6 bases from V and 10 bases from J, with 22 bases between. Per germline, CDR1 DFQATT and CDR2 SNEGSKA (reference sequence). The CDR3 extends over 15 amino acids. DNA for the CDR3: TGCAGTGCACAAGCCGGACAAACAGGGTTATCACCCCTCCACTTT. This gives the protein CSAQAGQTGLSPLHF.

CDR3 DNA: TGTGCCAGCAGTTCACCGAGGACGGTGAACACTGAAGCTTTCTTT. This encodes CASSSPRTVNTEAFF. J is TRBJ1-1 and V is TRBV28; D is uncertain. V lost 4 bases and J lost 0, with 12 bases in between. CDR3 length: 15 residues. The germline CDR1 and CDR2 sequences are MDHEN and SYDVKM. Drawing the rest from reference TRBV28 and TRBJ1-1, the complete variable domain is DVKVTQSSRYLVKRTGEKVFLECVQDMDHENMFWYRQDPGLGLRLIYFSYDVKMKEKGDIPEGYSVSREKKERFSLILESASTNQTSMYLCASSSPRTVNTEAFFGQGTRLTVV.

The chain recombines TRBV15 with TRBJ1-2; 9 nucleotides align to TRBD1. The CDR3 has 15 residues. V lost 1 base, J lost 2 bases, and 2 bases stayed unmatched. The V gene's germline CDR1 is LNHNV and CDR2 YYDKDF (reference sequence). CDR3 sequence reads: CATSRGGQGNYGYTF. CDR3 sequence (DNA): TGTGCCACCAGCAGAGGGGGACAGGGAAACTATGGCTACACCTTC.

This chain joins TRBV6-2 or TRBV6-3 and TRBJ1-6, with D perhaps TRBD1 (5 bases). With 6 bases removed from V and 7 bases from J, the gap between germline ends came to 13 bases. This CDR3 spans 14 amino acids. In germline, CDR1 is MNHEY, CDR2 SVGEGT. The CDR3 coding sequence is TGTGCCAGCAGGCAACAGGCGAACAATTCACCCCTCCACTTT. Its translation: CASRQQANNSPLHF.

The chain links TRBV6-1 to TRBJ2-3; perhaps TRBD2 as D (6 bases). CDR3 length: 14 amino acids. Per germline, CDR1 MNHNS and CDR2 SASEGT. The V and J ends lost 3 bases and 6 bases respectively, with 13 bases between them. The CDR3 DNA reads TGTGCCAGCAGTGACGGGACTCCCCCGGATACGCAGTATTTT. Its protein product is CASSDGTPPDTQYF.

This clonotype was recorded a few times. The V gene is TRBV27, the J gene TRBJ1-1; the D is unclear. The CDR3 totals 16 residues. Germline assignment: CDR1 MNHEY and CDR2 SMNVEV (reference sequence). V shed 1 base and J shed 0 bases, with 12 bases lying between them. CDR3 bases: TGTGCCAGCAGTTTATGGGCAGGAGGGATGAACACTGAAGCTTTCTTT. Amino acids: CASSLWAGGMNTEAFF.

This clonotype has a handful of counts. This sequence joins TRBV4-1 and TRBJ2-3; D uncertain. In germline, CDR1 is MGHRA, CDR2 YSYEKL. This CDR3 comprises 12 residues. V was clipped by 3 bases and J by 6 bases, with 7 bases between them. CDR3 region: CASSHPLDTQYF. The CDR3 bases are TGCGCCAGCAGCCACCCGTTGGATACGCAGTATTTT.

This clonotype was counted only a few times. The V and J genes are TRBV20-1 and TRBJ2-5, with a weak D call TRBD2 (5 bases). The CDR3 consists of 13 residues. Trimming took 3 bases from V and 5 from J, leaving 13 bases between them. Germline V gene lookup returns CDR1 DFQATT and CDR2 SNEGSKA (reference sequence). This chain's CDR3 is CSASRGKGETQYF. The CDR3 nucleotides are TGCAGTGCTAGTAGAGGGAAAGGGGAGACCCAGTACTTC.

The chain joins TRBV5-4 to TRBJ2-5; TRBD2 aligns across 13 bases. Germline V CDR1 and CDR2: SGHNT, YYREEE (reference sequence). The CDR3 is made up of 16 amino acids. V was clipped by 2 bases and J by 4 bases; unmatched bases: 5. CDR3 sequence: CASSFRLAGGVETQYF. The DNA of the CDR3 is TGTGCCAGCAGCTTCCGACTAGCGGGAGGTGTAGAGACCCAGTACTTC.

By sample share, this clonotype is medium-sized. The V call is TRBV28, the J call TRBJ1-1, with D unresolved. The CDR3 runs to 13 residues. Deletions cut 6 bases from V and 2 bases from J, with 10 bases between. Germline V gives CDR1 MDHEN, CDR2 SYDVKM. The chain's CDR3 is CASRLDGNTEAFF. The CDR3, as DNA: TGTGCCAGCAGATTAGACGGTAACACTGAAGCTTTCTTT.

This clonotype was observed a handful of times. The rearrangement joins TRBV28 to TRBJ1-5; D remains unclear. Germline V lookup: CDR1 MDHEN, CDR2 SYDVKM. V dropped 7 bases and J dropped 9 bases, with 19 bases sitting between them. The CDR3 is 14 amino acids. CDR3 coding DNA: TGTGCCAGCAACAAATCGGGCGGCTTATGGCCCCAGCATTTT. This sequence encodes CASNKSGGLWPQHF. The variable domain in full, completed from reference TRBV28 and TRBJ1-5, reads DVKVTQSSRYLVKRTGEKVFLECVQDMDHENMFWYRQDPGLGLRLIYFSYDVKMKEKGDIPEGYSVSREKKERFSLILESASTNQTSMYLCASNKSGGLWPQHFGDGTRLSIL.

This clonotype has only a few counts. The V and J genes are TRBV6-1 and TRBJ2-7; TRBD1 matches at 9 bases. Germline trimming cut 5 bases from V and 3 bases from J; bases unmatched to any gene: 8. The CDR3 loop spans 15 amino acids. Per the germline V gene, CDR1 is MNHNS and CDR2 is SASEGT. DNA of the CDR3: TGTGCCAGCAGTTACCGGCTGGGACAGGGCTACGAGCAGTACTTC. Translated, it gives CASSYRLGQGYEQYF.